The rows below give T cell receptor beta chains drawn from one sample of a study of blood T cells in healthy people across ages. MiXCR was run by TCRdb on the 5' RACE reads, yielding one entry per CDR3 protein. The sample lists some 550,000 distinct CDR3 sequences, around 48% seen once, with 20% to 25% in the top ten. The sample taken for sequencing was blood. The source of these receptors is a man older than 75 in good health. Each CDR3 is given with its conserved first and last residue. A D gene is named only where the DNA matches it firmly. Expanded clones are given a class, and other clones once, few, many or no size at all.

V,D,J,size,DNA,CDR3
TRBV4-3,.,TRBJ2-7,.,TGCGCCAGCGGCCAAGAGTCGAGGGGAGCTTACGAGCAGTACTTC,CASGQESRGAYEQYF
TRBV18,.,TRBJ2-7,.,TGTGCCACACGGACTGATTCCTACGAGCAGTACTTC,CATRTDSYEQYF
TRBV12-3/TRBV12-4,TRBD1,TRBJ1-1,once,TGTGCCAGCAGCCCTCCCGGGACAGTGAACACTGAAGCTTTCTTT,CASSPPGTVNTEAFF
TRBV4-1,.,TRBJ1-1,once,TGCGCCAGCAGCAAAGCGGGGGCAGGGTTGACTGAAGCTTTCTTT,CASSKAGAGLTEAFF
TRBV7-2,TRBD2,TRBJ2-7,.,TGTGCCGGCAGCCCCGGGACTAGCGGGCTTTCCTACGAGCAGTACTTC,CAGSPGTSGLSYEQYF
TRBV20-1,TRBD1,TRBJ1-2,.,TGCAGTGCTAGAGGCGGGACAGCCTATGGCTACACCTTC,CSARGGTAYGYTF
TRBV7-3,.,TRBJ2-7,.,TGTGCCAGCAGCCCATTAGCGAACTCCTACGAGCAGTACTTC,CASSPLANSYEQYF
TRBV12-3/TRBV12-4,.,TRBJ1-2,few,TGTGCCAGCAGTGACAACCGGGAAGGGACGGGCGGCTACACCTTC,CASSDNREGTGGYTF
TRBV6-5,TRBD1,TRBJ1-2,few,TGTGCCAGCAGTTCCAGGGCAGGGGGCCTTGGCTACACCTTC,CASSSRAGGLGYTF
TRBV5-1,.,TRBJ2-7,.,TGCGCCAGCAGCCGGAAGGGGCCCTCCTACGAGCAGTACTTC,CASSRKGPSYEQYF
TRBV20-1,.,TRBJ2-5,few,TGCAGTGCTAGAACCCGGGACAACCAAGAGACCCAGTACTTC,CSARTRDNQETQYF
TRBV10-3,.,TRBJ2-1,.,TGTGCCATCACTCGGGGTGATGAGCAGTTCTTC,CAITRGDEQFF
TRBV20-1,.,TRBJ2-4,.,TGCAGTGCTCCCTACATGGCGAACATTCGGTACTTC,CSAPYMANIRYF
TRBV6-2/TRBV6-3,.,TRBJ1-1,.,TGTGCCAGCAGCGAACCCTCATCTGAAGCTTTCTTT,CASSEPSSEAFF
TRBV4-3,.,TRBJ2-7,.,TGCGCCAGCAGCCAAGATCTGAACAGCTACGAGCAGTACTTC,CASSQDLNSYEQYF
TRBV3-1,.,TRBJ2-3,.,TGTGCCAACAGCCAAGATGTTGATACGCAGTATTTT,CANSQDVDTQYF
TRBV7-2,.,TRBJ1-2,.,TGTGCCAGCAGCCCTCGGGGCAGATACTATGGCTACACCTTC,CASSPRGRYYGYTF
TRBV15,.,TRBJ2-7,few,TGTGCCACCAGCAGAGCTTACGGAAGCTACGAGCAGTACTTC,CATSRAYGSYEQYF
TRBV20-1,.,TRBJ2-1,.,TGCAGTGCTGGGCAAGGCGGCAATGAGCAGTTCTTC,CSAGQGGNEQFF
TRBV6-5,.,TRBJ1-5,.,TGTGCCAGCAGTTACTCGGGACAAACACTGCCCCAACGTAGCAATCAGCCCCAGCATTTT,CASSYSGQTLPQRSNQPQHF
TRBV12-3/TRBV12-4,.,TRBJ1-5,.,TGTGCCAGCAGTTTCTCCCCCCCCGGAAATAGCAATCAGCCCCAGCATTTT,CASSFSPPGNSNQPQHF
TRBV18,.,TRBJ1-5,.,TGTGCCAGCTCACCAGGGGCTCGGGATCAGCCCCAGCATTTT,CASSPGARDQPQHF
TRBV10-2,TRBD2,TRBJ2-1,.,TGCGCCAGCGCCTTAGCGGGGGCCTACAATGAGCAGTTCTTC,CASALAGAYNEQFF